The 20 T cell receptor beta chains given below trace back to one sample, sequenced in a study of T-cell memory formation after mild COVID-19. One entry per CDR3 protein results from TCRdb running MiXCR on the 5' RACE reads. The table shows around 370,000 distinct CDR3 sequences, with roughly 20% occurring only once. Sequencing was performed on PBMCs or a T cell subset sorted from them (not recorded which). Source of these receptors: an adult woman who had mild COVID-19 (a few samples of this study predate the infection). Cell type and time point are not known.

This clonotype was recorded a few times. CDR3 DNA: TGTGCCAGCAGCCCACGACAGGGGAACCAAGAGACCCAGTACTTC. Encoded protein: CASSPRQGNQETQYF. J is TRBJ2-5 and V is TRBV7-2; 8 bases line up with TRBD1. Germline assignment: CDR1 SGHTA and CDR2 FQGNSA. The CDR3 is 15 residues long. Trimming at V came to 5 bases and at J to 0 bases, leaving 5 bases not matched to a gene.

V gene TRBV20-1 combines with J gene TRBJ1-1, with 7 positions matching TRBD1. CDR3 size: 14 residues. The germline V gene has CDR1 DFQATT and CDR2 SNEGSKA (reference sequence). Trimming at V came to 0 bases and at J to 5 bases, leaving 6 bases not matched to a gene. The CDR3 here is CSARDRQGWTEAFF. CDR3 sequence (DNA): TGCAGTGCTAGAGATCGACAGGGTTGGACTGAAGCTTTCTTT.

This clonotype has just a few counts. The chain employs TRBV7-8 and TRBJ2-2; weak D call: TRBD2 (6 bases). The ends were cut back, 6 bases at V and 7 bases at J, with 18 bases in the middle. This CDR3 is built from 15 residues. CDR1 is SGHVS, CDR2 FQNEAQ, per germline. This CDR3 is CASRVPRWRDGELFF. DNA for the CDR3: TGTGCCAGCAGAGTCCCCCGGTGGCGGGACGGGGAGCTGTTTTTT.

The V and J genes are TRBV30 and TRBJ1-2; 7 positions agree with TRBD1. Trimming at V came to 3 bases and at J to 8 bases, leaving 9 bases not matched to a gene. Germline V CDR1 and CDR2: GTSNPN, SVGIG (reference sequence). The CDR3 consists of 13 residues. The CDR3 region is CAWSATGADGYTF. The DNA of the CDR3 is TGTGCCTGGAGCGCTACAGGGGCTGACGGCTACACCTTC.

The chain recombines TRBV5-5 with TRBJ2-3; 9 bases align to TRBD2. V dropped 2 bases and J dropped 2; count of bases not matched to a gene: 3. There are 15 residues in the CDR3. Looked up from germline, CDR1 is SGHKS and CDR2 is YYEKEE (reference sequence). The chain's CDR3 is CASSLPSGATDTQYF. CDR3 nucleotides: TGTGCCAGCAGCTTACCTAGCGGGGCCACAGATACGCAGTATTTT.

This rearrangement joins TRBV29-1 to TRBJ1-5, with D possibly matching TRBD1 (5 bases). Germline CDR1 is SQVTM and CDR2 is ANQGSEA. This CDR3 spans 14 amino acids. V lost 6 bases, J lost 0 bases, and 12 bases lay in between. This CDR3 reads CSVPGQYSNQPQHF. CDR3 DNA: TGCAGCGTCCCGGGGCAGTATAGCAATCAGCCCCAGCATTTT. The whole variable domain, remainder taken from reference TRBV29-1 and TRBJ1-5, is SAVISQKPSRDICQRGTSLTIQCQVDSQVTMMFWYRQQPGQSLTLIATANQGSEATYESGFVIDKFPISRPNLTFSTLTVSNMSPEDSSIYLCSVPGQYSNQPQHFGDGTRLSIL.

The CDR3 DNA reads TGTGCCAGCAGCACGGCAGGGGCCGGGGAGCTGTTTTTT. This encodes CASSTAGAGELFF. V gene TRBV5-5 combines with J gene TRBJ2-2; D perhaps matches TRBD1 (6 bases). The CDR3 loop spans 13 amino acids. With 4 bases removed from V and 6 bases from J, the gap between germline ends came to 10 bases. CDR1 SGHKS and CDR2 YYEKEE come from the germline V gene (reference sequence).

The J gene is TRBJ2-7, the V gene TRBV12-3 or TRBV12-4; 8 nucleotides agree with TRBD2. V lost 5 bases and J lost 5; bases outside the gene matches: 11. There are 15 residues in the CDR3. This CDR3 is CASSPTSGGPHEQYF. The DNA of the CDR3 is TGTGCCAGCAGTCCGACCTCGGGAGGGCCGCACGAGCAGTACTTC.

This clonotype was detected once. The gene calls are TRBV12-3 or TRBV12-4 and TRBJ2-1, with unresolved D. CDR3 length equals 12 residues. The V and J ends lost 10 bases and 3 bases respectively, with 10 bases between them. CDR3 DNA sequence: TGTGCCACCCACTTGGGCTACAATGAGCAGTTCTTC. Translation: CATHLGYNEQFF.

This chain uses TRBV7-8 with TRBJ2-5; a weak D match, TRBD1 (5 bases). V was clipped by 1 base and J by 2 bases, with 14 bases between them. The germline CDR1 and CDR2 sequences are SGHVS and FQNEAQ. The CDR3 totals 16 residues. CDR3 sequence: CASSLVQGVDQETQYF. The CDR3 DNA follows: TGTGCCAGCAGCTTAGTTCAGGGTGTCGATCAAGAGACCCAGTACTTC.

The table lists this clonotype with a few counts. The J gene is TRBJ2-1, the V gene TRBV12-3 or TRBV12-4; 16 nucleotides match TRBD2. CDR3 length: 16 residues. Trimming took 2 bases from V and 8 from J; bases not matched to a gene: 3. CDR3 bases: TGTGCCAGCAGTTTACAGGGACTAGCGGGAGGGCATGAGCAGTTCTTC. This sequence encodes CASSLQGLAGGHEQFF.

The chain is built from TRBV14 and TRBJ2-5, with D hard to call. Germline V gives CDR1 SGHDN, CDR2 FVKESK. This CDR3 is 13 amino acids long. The V end lost 0 bases, the J end lost 3 bases, and 5 bases lay between the germline ends. CDR3 sequence reads: CASSQERKETQYF. CDR3 coding DNA: TGTGCCAGCAGCCAAGAGAGGAAAGAGACCCAGTACTTC. Supplemented by reference TRBV14 and TRBJ2-5, the full variable domain reads EAGVTQFPSHSVIEKGQTVTLRCDPISGHDNLYWYRRVMGKEIKFLLHFVKESKQDESGMPNNRFLAERTGGTYSTLKVQPAELEDSGVYFCASSQERKETQYFGPGTRLLVL.

The sample holds a few counts of this clonotype. The V call is TRBV20-1, the J call TRBJ2-1; 12 bases are shared with TRBD2. Germline lookup yields CDR1 DFQATT and CDR2 SNEGSKA (reference sequence). The junction had 19 bases not matched to a gene; V was cut back by 0 bases and J by 4 bases. This CDR3 comprises 21 residues. The CDR3 sequence: CSARDESGTSGRKEEYNEQFF. The CDR3 bases are TGCAGTGCTAGAGACGAGTCCGGGACTAGCGGGCGAAAGGAGGAATACAATGAGCAGTTCTTC.

This clonotype was detected only a few times. The J gene is TRBJ2-5, the V gene TRBV4-2; TRBD1 aligns across 8 bases. Trimming took 6 bases from V and 5 from J; bases not matched to a gene: 11. The CDR3 runs 15 residues. Germline loops: CDR1 LGHNA, CDR2 YNFKEQ. In DNA form, the CDR3 reads TGTGCCAGCAGGTCCGGACAGGGTTTACTGGAGACCCAGTACTTC. Translating gives CASRSGQGLLETQYF.

This chain joins TRBV24-1 and TRBJ1-3; D unresolved. This CDR3 is built from 13 residues. Trimming left V 4 bases short and J 0 bases short, with 3 bases between. Germline CDR1 KGHDR, CDR2 SFDVKD. The DNA of the CDR3 is TGTGCCACCAGTGACCGCTCTGGAAACACCATATATTTT. It yields the protein CATSDRSGNTIYF.

This clonotype was counted only a few times. V usage is TRBV2 and J usage is TRBJ2-7; 9 nucleotides line up with TRBD2. The CDR3 runs to 16 residues. Trimming removed 3 bases from V and 0 bases from J; junction bases left unmatched: 6. Germline V CDR1 and CDR2: SNHLY, FYNNEI. CDR3 loop: CASSENLAGSSYEQYF. As DNA, the CDR3 is TGTGCCAGCAGTGAGAATCTAGCGGGGAGCTCCTACGAGCAGTACTTC.

In its sample, this clonotype was seen many times. The J gene is TRBJ2-1, the V gene TRBV29-1; D is possibly TRBD1 (5 bases). The germline gives CDR1 SQVTM, CDR2 ANQGSEA. The ends were cut back, 3 bases at V and 2 bases at J, with 17 bases in the middle. The CDR3 sequence is 16 residues long. The CDR3: CSVDRAGPSPYNEQFF. The CDR3 DNA sequence: TGCAGCGTTGACAGGGCAGGGCCCTCCCCCTACAATGAGCAGTTCTTC.

V gene TRBV5-1 combines with J gene TRBJ1-1; possible D gene TRBD1, 6 bases. The germline V and J ends were trimmed by 5 bases and 0 bases, with 11 bases remaining between them. This CDR3 region has 14 residues. Looked up from germline, CDR1 is SGHRS and CDR2 is YFSETQ. CDR3: CASSLPGVNTEAFF. CDR3 DNA: TGCGCCAGCAGTCTCCCAGGGGTGAACACTGAAGCTTTCTTT.

This clonotype was seen repeatedly, ten times or more. This CDR3 reads CASSLGDFGNEQFF. The DNA for the CDR3 is TGCGCCAGCAGCTTGGGGGACTTCGGCAATGAGCAGTTCTTC. The chain has TRBV5-1 and TRBJ2-1, with D tentatively TRBD2 (6 bases). From germline, CDR1 is SGHRS and CDR2 YFSETQ. CDR3 length: 14 amino acids. The V and J ends lost 0 bases and 6 bases respectively, with 10 bases between them. Together with reference TRBV5-1 and TRBJ2-1, the CDR3 gives the full variable domain: KAGVTQTPRYLIKTRGQQVTLSCSPISGHRSVSWYQQTPGQGLQFLFEYFSETQRNKGNFPGRFSGRQFSNSRSEMNVSTLELGDSALYLCASSLGDFGNEQFFGPGTRLTVL.

V and J are TRBV7-9 and TRBJ2-5; TRBD1 matches at 8 bases. Germline-derived CDR1 and CDR2 are SEHNR and FQNEAQ (reference sequence). V lost 3 bases, J lost 2 bases, and 5 bases stayed unmatched. This CDR3 is built from 15 residues. Written as DNA, the CDR3 is TGTGCCAGCAGCTTCAGGACAGGGCAACAAGAGACCCAGTACTTC. This encodes CASSFRTGQQETQYF.